These 15 T cell receptor beta chains originate from one sample sequenced in a study of T cell repertoires in cytomegalovirus infection. TCRdb ran MiXCR on the reads and lists one entry per CDR3 protein. The table shows about 130,000 distinct CDR3 sequences, with about 24% occurring only once. For these TCRs, the target antigens are not known. Sequencing was done on a sample of PBMCs, sequenced either directly or after in vitro stimulation (not recorded which). The source of these receptors is a human donor in good health (CMV status not recorded). Some clones in this sample may be carry-over from other donors' samples.

This clonotype was found many times. J is TRBJ1-2 and V is TRBV12-3 or TRBV12-4; D uncertain. V was clipped by 6 bases and J by 2 bases, with 10 bases between them. The CDR3 is 13 residues long. The CDR3, as DNA: TGTGCCAGCAGCAACTTGGTGAACTATGGCTACACCTTC. Residues: CASSNLVNYGYTF.

V is TRBV7-2 and J is TRBJ1-5; D remains ambiguous. The CDR3 contains 15 residues. CDR1 is SGHTA, CDR2 FQGNSA, per germline. Trimming took off 3 bases at V and 1 base at J, with 10 bases between the two ends. The CDR3 loop reads CASSLGGRSNQPQHF. The CDR3, as DNA: TGTGCCAGCAGCTTGGGCGGCAGGAGCAATCAGCCCCAGCATTTT.

The V gene is TRBV6-1, the J gene TRBJ2-5, with 7 bases that match TRBD1. The CDR3 spans 12 residues. CDR1 and CDR2 (germline): MNHNS, SASEGT. With 11 bases clipped from V and 3 bases from J, the junction kept 6 bases outside the gene matches. CDR3 DNA sequence: TGTGCCGCCGGGGACAGCGAAGAGACCCAGTACTTC. Encoded protein: CAAGDSEETQYF.

This clonotype was counted many times. V and J are TRBV7-2 and TRBJ2-1; possibly TRBD1 for D (6 bases). This CDR3 has 15 amino acids. Per germline, CDR1 SGHTA and CDR2 FQGNSA. The V gene lost 1 base and the J gene lost 4 bases, with 11 bases spanning the gap. CDR3 amino acids: CASSLVQGQYNEQFF. The CDR3 DNA reads as TGTGCCAGCAGCTTAGTGCAGGGGCAGTACAATGAGCAGTTCTTC. Full variable domain (rest looked up from reference TRBV7-2 and TRBJ2-1): GAGVSQSPSNKVTEKGKDVELRCDPISGHTALYWYRQSLGQGLEFLIYFQGNSAPDKSGLPSDRFSAERTGGSVSTLTIQRTQQEDSAVYLCASSLVQGQYNEQFFGPGTRLTVL.

This clonotype was counted only a few times. CDR3 amino acids: CASSWDRGSPYEQYV. DNA of the CDR3: TGTGCCAGCAGTTGGGACAGGGGAAGTCCCTACGAGCAGTACGTC. The chain joins TRBV6-2 or TRBV6-3 to TRBJ2-7; 10 bases fit TRBD1. This CDR3 region has 15 residues. With V trimmed by 4 bases and J by 2 bases, 5 bases remained unmatched. From germline, CDR1 is MNHEY and CDR2 SVGEGT.

This clonotype was picked up many times. The V gene is TRBV7-8, the J gene TRBJ2-5; the match to TRBD2 covers 7 bases. Losses at the gene ends were 6 bases for V and 5 bases for J; bases not matched to a gene: 12. CDR1 is SGHVS, CDR2 FQNEAQ, per germline. This CDR3 is built from 15 residues. CDR3 in amino acids: CASRPTGRERETQYF. CDR3 bases: TGTGCCAGCAGACCTACGGGGAGGGAGAGGGAGACCCAGTACTTC.

The rearrangement uses TRBV13 and TRBJ2-7, with 13 bases aligning to TRBD2. Germline V gene sequence: CDR1 PRHDT, CDR2 FYEKMQ (reference sequence). J gave up 4 bases and V 3 bases, and 9 bases lay outside the gene matches. This CDR3 has 17 residues. CDR3 DNA: TGTGCCAGCAGCTTCGGACTAGCGGGAGTCAGATCTTACGAGCAGTACTTC. Protein product: CASSFGLAGVRSYEQYF.

This clonotype was recorded a few times. The V and J genes are TRBV5-4 and TRBJ1-2; 7 bases are a match to TRBD1. The CDR3 contains 14 residues. The trim removed 7 bases at V and 8 bases at J, leaving 14 bases unmatched. Germline loops: CDR1 SGHNT, CDR2 YYREEE (reference sequence). CDR3 loop: CASRWDSERGGYTF. In DNA, the CDR3 is TGTGCCAGCCGCTGGGACAGCGAGAGAGGAGGCTACACCTTC.

The chain joins TRBV19 to TRBJ1-3; D call uncertain. The ends were cut back, 7 bases at V and 0 bases at J, with 10 bases in the middle. Germline CDR1 reads LNHDA; CDR2 reads SQIVND (reference sequence). The CDR3 spans 14 residues. CDR3 sequence reads: CASTSQSSGNTIYF. The CDR3 region has the DNA TGTGCCAGTACCTCCCAATCCTCTGGAAACACCATATATTTT.

The chain uses TRBV5-6 and TRBJ2-2, with D unclear. CDR1 is SGHDT and CDR2 is YYEEEE in the germline V gene. The CDR3 totals 12 residues. Trimming stripped 0 bases from V and 7 bases from J, with 4 bases between. CDR3 region: CASSLESGELFF. The CDR3 region has the DNA TGTGCCAGCAGCTTGGAGAGCGGGGAGCTGTTTTTT. Complete variable domain (other parts from reference TRBV5-6 and TRBJ2-2): DAGVTQSPTHLIKTRGQQVTLRCSPKSGHDTVSWYQQALGQGPQFIFQYYEEEERQRGNFPDRFSGHQFPNYSSELNVNALLLGDSALYLCASSLESGELFFGEGSRLTVL.

The table lists this clonotype with a few counts. This chain connects TRBV27 to TRBJ2-7; 12 nucleotides agree with TRBD2. The CDR3 covers 18 residues. Germline V lookup: CDR1 MNHEY, CDR2 SMNVEV (reference sequence). Trimming at V came to 3 bases and at J to 2 bases, leaving 11 bases not matched to a gene. The CDR3 spells CASSLPTKTSGSAYEQYV. DNA for the CDR3: TGTGCCAGCAGTTTGCCAACGAAGACTAGCGGGAGCGCCTACGAGCAGTACGTC.

The sample holds a few counts of this clonotype. The CDR3 nucleotides read TGTGCCAGCAGTCTTTTGGGAGGAAAAGAGACCCAGTACTTC. It specifies CASSLLGGKETQYF. The rearrangement links TRBV7-2 to TRBJ2-5; a weak D match, TRBD2 (6 bases). The CDR3 is made up of 14 amino acids. Trimming left V 6 bases short and J 3 bases short, with 14 bases between. Germline loops: CDR1 SGHTA, CDR2 FQGNSA.

This clonotype was found a few times. The chain has TRBV29-1 and TRBJ2-1, with TRBD2 matching over 11 bases. J was trimmed by 10 bases and V by 7 bases; bases with no gene match: 12. Germline V gene data show CDR1 as SQVTM and CDR2 as ANQGSEA. This CDR3 is 14 amino acids long. The chain's CDR3 is CSAKGLAALGEQFF. CDR3 bases: TGCAGCGCTAAGGGACTAGCGGCGTTAGGAGAGCAGTTCTTC.

This clonotype turned up a few times. This sequence joins TRBV15 and TRBJ2-1, with 7 bases identical to TRBD2. With 7 bases clipped from V and 4 bases from J, the junction kept 16 bases outside the gene matches. This CDR3 comprises 17 residues. Germline V CDR1 and CDR2: LNHNV, YYDKDF (reference sequence). The CDR3 loop reads CATMGEGTRSAYNEQFF. The CDR3 DNA follows: TGTGCCACCATGGGGGAGGGAACGCGTAGCGCTTACAATGAGCAGTTCTTC. The complete variable domain, with remaining parts taken from reference TRBV15 and TRBJ2-1, reads DAMVIQNPRYQVTQFGKPVTLSCSQTLNHNVMYWYQQKSSQAPKLLFHYYDKDFNNEADTPDNFQSRRPNTSFCFLDIRSPGLGDTAMYLCATMGEGTRSAYNEQFFGPGTRLTVL.

This clonotype was counted only a few times. This rearrangement joins TRBV27 to TRBJ1-2; the D gene is possibly TRBD1 (6 bases). The CDR3 is 14 amino acids. Trimming pared 5 bases from V and 9 bases from J, leaving 19 bases between. Looked up from germline, CDR1 is MNHEY and CDR2 is SMNVEV (reference sequence). The DNA of the CDR3 is TGTGCCAGCAGTCGACGACAGGTTAAAAGGAGCTACACCTTC. Protein: CASSRRQVKRSYTF.